The T cell receptor (beta chain) described here comes from a study of cytomegalovirus exposure and HLA in healthy donors. Findings of the study overall: Later analysis suggested most CMV-associated TCR beta chains were HLA-restricted.

PCR used 60 Vbeta primers and 13 Jbeta primers. Some clones are missing from TCRdb's copy, which holds only in-frame ones; the method was immunoSEQ multiplex PCR. The table shows approximately 130,000 clones, with around 72% occurring only once. This clone was seen a single time. The antigen remains unidentified. Trimming took 0 bases from V and 0 from J; bases not matched to a gene: 3. The CDR3 sequence is 16 residues long. Germline V gene sequence: CDR1 SGHTA, CDR2 FQGNSA. Sequenced sample: PBMCs. This TCR derives from a man aged 45-65 years in good health and CMV-seropositive. This rearrangement joins TRBV7-2 to TRBJ1-1; TRBD1 agrees at 8 bases. The CDR3 protein is CASSLAGTGMNTEAFF. The CDR3 coding sequence is TGTGCCAGCAGCTTAGCCGGGACAGGCATGAACACTGAAGCTTTCTTT.